Reported below is one T cell receptor (beta chain). Which antigen it targets is not known. Base qualities are not recorded, but no much larger clone differs from it by a single base. The library was built by means of 5' RACE. Data came from an Illumina HiSeq 2500. A second PCR of about 6 to 11 cycles was run with a J-beta primer mix and a sample-barcoded 5' primer. A template-switch 5' adaptor carrying 12 random nucleotides introduced a unique molecular identifier onto each TCR beta cDNA molecule. Each sample yielded at least 2.5 million CDR3-containing paired-end reads. First-strand cDNA was synthesized from all RNA with the Mint cDNA synthesis kit, primed by a TRBC-specific oligonucleotide. All cDNA was treated with uracil-DNA glycosylase and then went through a first 18-cycle PCR with the universal primers M1SS and BC2_uni_R. The published analysis was carried out like this. For normalization, 1 million high-quality reads, each with a distinct molecular identifier, were randomly selected from each sample. Instead of being binned into consensus sequences, reads with shared molecular identifiers were discarded. MiTCR, set to a Q25 quality threshold and the strictest error-elimination algorithm, was used for CDR3 identification, clonotype clustering and error correction. A nonparametric unseen species model using Euler transformation provided a lower-bound estimate of total TCR beta diversity. TCRdb reprocessing: public reads trimmed at Q25 with fastp, clones called with MiXCR, in-frame beta chains kept. Rows with a matching CDR3 protein are joined into one entry that keeps the most common DNA and genes. The V and J calls shown here were made by TCRdb, not taken from the authors' results. Present in this sample are fewer than 1.5 million distinct CDR3 sequences, around two fifths of which were seen just once. The ten most abundant clones make up around 8% of the sample.

Counted from cysteine to phenylalanine, this CDR3 has 16 amino acids. Only CDR3 DNA is held: 48 bases, read in frame from base 1. CDR1 and CDR2 are drawn from the germline V gene: SGDLS, YYNGEE. Trimming takes 0 bases off V and 8 bases off J; junction bases not matched to a gene: 12. The donors were 40 or so Caucasian individuals from Russia, aged roughly 6 to 100 years, who were systemically healthy. Each donor gave ten milliliters of peripheral blood, drawn into EDTA-treated Vacutainer tubes. Ficoll-Paque density-gradient centrifugation was used to isolate PBMCs, with at least 7 million per sample. Total RNA was extracted from PBMCs with Trizol reagent, with at least 5.5 micrograms obtained per sample. Naive CD45RAhigh/CD27high T cell percentages were measured by flow cytometry on a PBMC aliquot from every donor. The data derive from a study of blood T cells in healthy people across ages (dated by TCRdb to the mid-2010s). Regarding the complete study: Template switching captured roughly one uniquely barcoded TCR beta cDNA molecule per two T cells in model experiments. Age-related changes in TCR beta repertoire diversity were measured in the study by deep sequencing normalized with unique cDNA molecular identifiers. The donors were split into four age groups: young (average around 15 years), middle-aged (39), aged (roughly 65) and long-lived (about 82). The study analyzed two additional independent replicas of 1 million unique cDNA reads from the same blood draw for two donors, one aged 18 to 30 and one aged 80 or older. To avoid experimental bias, donors of different ages were distributed randomly across sequencing lanes. General findings and caveats noted by the study authors: The long-lived group showed more naive CD4+ T cells, fewer expanded clones and increased TCR diversity than the aged group, suggesting age selection. Estimates of total diversity based on one million sequenced T cells were regarded as lower bounds and as underestimates. There was a strong correlation between observed TCR beta diversity and the percentage of naive T cells measured by flow cytometry. Observed TCR beta diversity per million T cells fell roughly linearly with age, and a significant reduction was already apparent by age around 40. Because profiling used bulk unsorted PBMCs, naive and antigen-experienced compartments could not be compared conclusively. Donor CMV infection status was unknown, potentially confounding age-related changes in expanded clonotypes.

The sample comprised blood. The sequence joins TRBV9 to TRBJ2-7; 9 junctional bases match TRBD1. The clonotype originates from a woman aged 18-30 years in good health. The bases read TGTGCCAGCAGCGTAGATCGTGGGGGGACAGGGACTCAGCAGTACTTC. It translates to CASSVDRGGTGTQQYF.